This TCR beta chain derives from a study of blood T cell repertoires in COVID-19. Study-level information: COVID-19 samples from acute and convalescent phases originated in the United States, Italy and Spain. Sample material is recorded as cDNA or gDNA derived from T cells, B-cell-depleted T cells, or PBMCs.

Per the original data handling: Estimation of nucleated cell counts relied on the amplification of reference gene primers. The assay was immunoSEQ multiplex PCR, and TCRdb's table has in-frame clones only and misses some. The DNA was the basis for D and trimming; V, J and clone size are from that table. The sample carries approximately 220,000 clones, about four fifths recorded once. Germline trimming cut 7 bases from V and 2 bases from J; bases unmatched to any gene: 5. The CDR3 has 13 amino acids. Per germline, CDR1 SQVTM and CDR2 ANQGSEA. The sequence was obtained from a woman aged 45-60 years with acute or convalescent COVID-19. V and J are TRBV29-1 and TRBJ2-7, with TRBD1 matching 10 bases. The sample comprised peripheral blood. The CDR3 reads CSAGQGTPYEQYF. The CDR3, as DNA: TGCAGCGCGGGACAGGGGACTCCCTACGAGCAGTACTTC.